A single sample gave rise to the 14 T cell receptor beta chains below, sequenced in a study of technical replicates of blood from a few donors. Assay used: immunoSEQ multiplex PCR; TCRdb lists only in-frame clones, some missing. Of about 66,000 clones in the sample, around 89% are singletons; the top ten hold 4.6%. The sample consisted of PBMCs. These receptors came from a human donor in good health. Some clones in this sample may be carry-over from other donors' samples.

The chain combines TRBV27 with TRBJ2-3; 8 nucleotides agree with TRBD1. From germline, CDR1 is MNHEY and CDR2 SMNVEV (reference sequence). The CDR3 sequence is 15 residues long. Trimming at V came to 9 bases and at J to 3 bases, leaving 11 bases not matched to a gene. CDR3 coding DNA: TGTGCCAGTCGATCAGGGGGCAGGAGAACAGATACGCAGTATTTT. This translates into CASRSGGRRTDTQYF.

The genes are TRBV10-3 and TRBJ2-5; 9 nucleotides line up with TRBD2. The junction had 0 bases not matched to a gene; V was cut back by 5 bases and J by 2 bases. The CDR3 loop spans 13 amino acids. The germline CDR1 and CDR2 sequences are ENHRY and SYGVKD. The CDR3 region has the DNA TGTGCCATCAGTCTAGCGGGACAAGAGACCCAGTACTTC. This sequence encodes CAISLAGQETQYF.

The chain recombines TRBV7-2 with TRBJ2-7; possible D gene TRBD1, 5 bases. Germline CDR1 SGHTA, CDR2 FQGNSA. The CDR3 has 15 residues. The V gene lost 0 bases and the J gene lost 2 bases, with 11 bases spanning the gap. In DNA form, the CDR3 reads TGTGCCAGCAGCTTAGCGGCAGGGCCTACCTACGAGCAGTACTTC. Translated: CASSLAAGPTYEQYF.

J is TRBJ2-1 and V is TRBV7-2; 10 nucleotides line up with TRBD2. Germline CDR1 is SGHTA and CDR2 is FQGNSA. The trim removed 0 bases at V and 12 bases at J, leaving 8 bases unmatched. The CDR3 is 15 amino acids. The CDR3 here is CASSLAPAGGPWQFF. The CDR3 DNA reads as TGTGCCAGCAGCTTAGCCCCAGCGGGGGGGCCATGGCAGTTCTTC.

V and J are TRBV5-1 and TRBJ2-7, with a weak D call TRBD1 (5 bases). Trimming took 0 bases from V and 1 from J, leaving 8 bases between them. Germline-derived CDR1 and CDR2 are SGHRS and YFSETQ. This CDR3 is built from 14 residues. Written as DNA, the CDR3 is TGCGCCAGCAGCTTGGCGCCAGGGTCCTACGAGCAGTACTTC. This sequence encodes CASSLAPGSYEQYF.

The chain recombines TRBV4-1 with TRBJ2-5, with TRBD2 matching over 12 bases. Germline V CDR1 and CDR2: MGHRA, YSYEKL. This CDR3 is built from 17 residues. After removal of 3 bases from V and 5 bases from J, the junction contained 10 bases not matched to a gene. CDR3 protein: CASSQGLAGGPGETQYF. The CDR3 nucleotides are TGCGCCAGCAGCCAGGGTCTAGCGGGAGGGCCGGGGGAGACCCAGTACTTC.

The chain is built from TRBV25-1 and TRBJ2-2; D is unclear. CDR3 length equals 13 residues. Looked up from germline, CDR1 is MGHDK and CDR2 is SYGVNS. Trimming removed 9 bases at V and 5 bases at J, with 13 bases between. In nucleotides, the CDR3 is TGTGCCAGTACCCGTGAGGTGACCGGGGAGCTGTTTTTT. Protein: CASTREVTGELFF.

The rearrangement links TRBV13 to TRBJ2-7, with 13 bases matching TRBD2. After removal of 4 bases from V and 4 bases from J, the junction contained 4 bases not matched to a gene. The CDR3 runs to 15 residues. In germline, CDR1 is PRHDT, CDR2 FYEKMQ (reference sequence). The CDR3 DNA reads TGTGCCAGCAGCTCCAGGACTAGCGGGAGTTACGAGCAGTACTTC. Its translation: CASSSRTSGSYEQYF.

CDR3 coding DNA: TGCGCCAGCAGCCAAGTCAGGGCAGCTAACTATGGCTACACCTTC. Its protein is CASSQVRAANYGYTF. This chain links TRBV4-3 with TRBJ1-2; weak D call: TRBD1 (5 bases). CDR3 length: 15 amino acids. In germline, CDR1 is LGHNA, CDR2 YSLEER. Trimming removed 1 base at V and 0 bases at J, with 9 bases between.

V and J are TRBV5-1 and TRBJ2-2; 7 bases are shared with TRBD1. This CDR3 contains 15 residues. CDR1 SGHRS and CDR2 YFSETQ come from the germline V gene. The junction had 4 bases not matched to a gene; V was cut back by 5 bases and J by 0 bases. CDR3 amino acids: CASSTGTANTGELFF. CDR3 coding DNA: TGCGCCAGCAGTACCGGGACAGCGAACACCGGGGAGCTGTTTTTT.

The chain uses TRBV7-9 and TRBJ2-7; D is possibly TRBD2 (5 bases). Germline CDR1 SEHNR, CDR2 FQNEAQ (reference sequence). V was shortened by 1 base and J by 5 bases, with 15 bases between the two germline ends. The CDR3 sequence is 15 residues long. Here the CDR3 DNA reads TGTGCCAGCAGCTTAGACTCAGGAGGTATACACGAGCAGTACTTC. Its translation: CASSLDSGGIHEQYF.

The table lists this clone with a few counts. The chain combines TRBV6-5 with TRBJ2-1, with D perhaps matching TRBD1 (6 bases). Germline V gene data show CDR1 as MNHEY and CDR2 as SVGAGI. Trimming pared 0 bases from V and 5 bases from J, leaving 11 bases between. The length of the CDR3 is 15 residues. CDR3 protein: CASSYSGQGNNEQFF. The DNA of the CDR3 is TGTGCCAGCAGTTACTCGGGGCAGGGGAACAATGAGCAGTTCTTC.

This clone was detected only once. The gene calls are TRBV7-2 and TRBJ2-1; 9 bases agree with TRBD2. Germline CDR1 reads SGHTA; CDR2 reads FQGNSA. Losses at the gene ends were 1 base for V and 8 bases for J; bases not matched to a gene: 3. The CDR3 has 14 residues. This CDR3 reads CASSLGRGGHEQFF. Written as DNA, the CDR3 is TGTGCCAGCAGCTTAGGGCGGGGGGGCCATGAGCAGTTCTTC.

J is TRBJ1-2 and V is TRBV2; the D gene is possibly TRBD1 (5 bases). Germline lookup yields CDR1 SNHLY and CDR2 FYNNEI. V was trimmed by 4 bases and J by 8 bases, leaving 14 bases between them. This CDR3 contains 13 residues. In DNA form, the CDR3 reads TGTGCCAGCAGTGTCGACCCCAAGGGGGGCTACACCTTC. Translation: CASSVDPKGGYTF.